Following are 15 T cell receptor beta chains from one sample sequenced in a study of CD8 T cells in Susac syndrome. cDNA came from roughly 0.5 to 1 ug RNA primed by random hexamers. MiXCR, run by TCRdb on the immunoSEQ multiplex PCR reads, gives a single entry per CDR3 protein. The table shows about 400,000 distinct CDR3 sequences, with around 83% occurring only once. The sample taken for sequencing was CD8+ T cells from PBMCs. The source is a human donor with multiple sclerosis.

CDR3 in amino acids: CASSAGTRDYEQYF. Here the CDR3 DNA reads TGTGCCAGCAGCGCCGGGACCCGAGATTACGAGCAGTACTTC. V is TRBV28 and J is TRBJ2-7; D is tentatively TRBD1 or TRBD2 (5 bases each). V lost 6 bases, J lost 4 bases, and 16 bases lay in between. CDR3 size: 14 residues. Germline V gives CDR1 MDHEN, CDR2 SYDVKM.

The rearrangement links TRBV14 to TRBJ1-2; D not resolved. The CDR3 has 14 amino acids. V was cut by 0 bases and J by 2 bases, with 7 bases left in between. Germline CDR1 SGHDN, CDR2 FVKESK. DNA of the CDR3: TGTGCCAGCAGCCAAGATGCAGAGAACTATGGCTACACCTTC. This gives the protein CASSQDAENYGYTF.

DNA for the CDR3: TGCGCCAGCAGCTTGGCCGAAGGAACCGGGGAGCTGTTTTTT. Translation: CASSLAEGTGELFF. The chain links TRBV5-1 to TRBJ2-2; no clear D. The CDR3 extends over 14 amino acids. Trimming cost V 0 bases and J 5 bases, with 8 bases left between them. Germline values: CDR1 SGHRS, CDR2 YFSETQ.

The CDR3 region has the DNA TGTGCCAGCAGCTCCAGGACTAGCGGCCTCACAGATACGCAGTATTTT. As protein: CASSSRTSGLTDTQYF. The gene calls are TRBV5-4 and TRBJ2-3; 10 nucleotides align to TRBD2. After removal of 3 bases from V and 2 bases from J, the junction contained 6 bases not matched to a gene. The CDR3 totals 16 residues. Germline loops: CDR1 SGHNT, CDR2 YYREEE (reference sequence).

The DNA for the CDR3 is TGTGCCAGCAGTGAAGGGGTCGAGCAGTACTTC. It translates to CASSEGVEQYF. V gene TRBV6-2 or TRBV6-3 combines with J gene TRBJ2-7; a possible D gene is TRBD1 (5 bases). CDR1 is MNHEY, CDR2 SVGEGT, per germline. Trimming left V 5 bases short and J 6 bases short, with 8 bases between. The CDR3 runs 11 residues.

The chain couples TRBV6-5 to TRBJ1-2; 8 bases line up with TRBD1. The V segment lost 6 bases and the J segment 9 bases; nucleotides outside the gene matches: 6. CDR3 length: 12 amino acids. Germline V gene lookup returns CDR1 MNHEY and CDR2 SVGAGI. CDR3 loop: CASRTGGVSYTF. CDR3 DNA: TGTGCCAGCAGAACAGGGGGGGTAAGCTACACCTTC.

The chain has TRBV28 and TRBJ1-5, with D unclear. Trimming stripped 6 bases from V and 0 bases from J, with 9 bases between. CDR3 length: 14 amino acids. CDR1 and CDR2 (germline): MDHEN, SYDVKM. CDR3 amino acids: CASSPPVSNQPQHF. In nucleotides, the CDR3 is TGTGCCAGCAGCCCCCCAGTTAGCAATCAGCCCCAGCATTTT.

The chain employs TRBV25-1 and TRBJ2-7; 7 bases align to TRBD2. The CDR3 has 14 residues. V shed 4 bases and J 6 bases; nucleotides not matched to a gene: 9. Germline CDR1 is MGHDK and CDR2 is SYGVNS. The CDR3 is CASSARTSTGEQYF. The CDR3 DNA reads as TGTGCCAGCAGTGCTAGGACTAGTACTGGCGAGCAGTACTTC.

The gene calls are TRBV30 and TRBJ1-2; TRBD1 is a possible D gene (5 bases). The V end was cut by 3 bases, the J end by 8 bases, with 13 bases between. The germline V gene encodes CDR1 GTSNPN and CDR2 SVGIG (reference sequence). The CDR3 is 12 amino acids. CDR3 sequence (DNA): TGTGCCTGGAGAACACCTCGGGGGGGCTACACCTTC. Its translation: CAWRTPRGGYTF. Supplemented by reference TRBV30 and TRBJ1-2, the full variable domain reads SQTIHQWPATLVQPVGSPLSLECTVEGTSNPNLYWYRQAAGRGLQLLFYSVGIGQISSEVPQNLSASRPQDRQFILSSKKLLLSDSGFYLCAWRTPRGGYTFGSGTRLTVV.

The chain employs TRBV29-1 and TRBJ2-2; 7 nucleotides agree with TRBD1. V dropped 5 bases and J dropped 4; count of bases not matched to a gene: 1. The CDR3 sequence is 12 residues long. Germline V gene data show CDR1 as SQVTM and CDR2 as ANQGSEA. The CDR3 protein is CSVPGGTGELFF. The DNA of the CDR3 is TGCAGCGTTCCAGGGGGCACCGGGGAGCTGTTTTTT.

The chain employs TRBV5-5 and TRBJ1-1; the match to TRBD1 covers 8 bases. V shed 4 bases and J 3 bases; nucleotides not matched to a gene: 8. In germline, CDR1 is SGHKS, CDR2 YYEKEE (reference sequence). The CDR3 totals 15 residues. The CDR3 protein is CASSPMDRADTEAFF. In nucleotides, the CDR3 is TGTGCCAGCAGCCCGATGGACAGGGCGGACACTGAAGCTTTCTTT.

This clonotype turned up a few times. The chain employs TRBV5-1 and TRBJ2-7; TRBD1 matches 8 bases. CDR1 is SGHRS and CDR2 is YFSETQ in the germline V gene. The CDR3 spans 15 residues. J gave up 5 bases and V 4 bases, and 11 bases lay outside the gene matches. The chain's CDR3 is CASSGGTGRFDEQYF. The CDR3 DNA follows: TGCGCCAGCAGCGGGGGGACAGGCCGCTTCGACGAGCAGTACTTC.

This clonotype showed up just once. This chain links TRBV29-1 with TRBJ2-1; 12 positions agree with TRBD2. CDR3 length equals 16 residues. Looked up from germline, CDR1 is SQVTM and CDR2 is ANQGSEA. Trimming cost V 1 base and J 4 bases; bases outside gene matches: 5. This CDR3 reads CSVEGLAGGPYNEQFF. CDR3 bases: TGCAGCGTTGAAGGTCTAGCGGGAGGGCCTTACAATGAGCAGTTCTTC.

This clonotype appeared a few times. V is TRBV14 and J is TRBJ2-7; D not resolved. This CDR3 is 14 amino acids long. Trimming took 0 bases from V and 2 from J, leaving 8 bases between them. The V gene's germline CDR1 is SGHDN and CDR2 FVKESK. The CDR3 reads CASSQDFGTYEQYF. Here the CDR3 DNA reads TGTGCCAGCAGCCAAGATTTCGGAACCTACGAGCAGTACTTC.

V gene TRBV12-3 or TRBV12-4 combines with J gene TRBJ2-3; 7 nucleotides match TRBD2. With V trimmed by 6 bases and J by 0 bases, 9 bases remained unmatched. The CDR3 contains 16 residues. CDR3 residues: CASRPPREGSTDTQYF. The CDR3 region has the DNA TGTGCCAGCAGACCCCCCAGGGAGGGGAGCACAGATACGCAGTATTTT.